There are a few counts of the clone carrying this T cell receptor (beta chain). Its antigen is unknown. An end of the junction does not agree with germline; a read error may underlie this. This sample is drawn from a study of human T cells and chemical hapten exposure. Noted time point: pre-sensitization, week 0. As to treatment: therapeutic diphenylcyclopropenone sensitization with weekly scalp DPC. TCRdb itself ran the RACE reads through MiXCR, one entry per CDR3 protein. The sample consists of more than 70,000 distinct CDR3 sequences, 8.5% of them appearing once. Study-wide results and limits: Having alopecia, donors may respond immunologically unlike healthy people.

This CDR3 contains 16 residues. CDR1 is SSHAT, CDR2 FNYEAQ, per germline (reference sequence). The source is a man aged 40-55 years with alopecia areata. Some clones in this sample may be carry-over from other donors' samples. J is TRBJ2-2 and V is TRBV7-7; D is tentatively TRBD1 or TRBD2 (7 bases each). Specimen: whole blood, collected in connection with sensitization to the hapten diphenylcyclopropenone (DPC). CDR3 region: CASSLAGGANTGELFF. As DNA, the CDR3 is TGTGCTAGCAGCTTGGCAGGGGGGGCGAACACCGGGGAGCTGTTTTTT.